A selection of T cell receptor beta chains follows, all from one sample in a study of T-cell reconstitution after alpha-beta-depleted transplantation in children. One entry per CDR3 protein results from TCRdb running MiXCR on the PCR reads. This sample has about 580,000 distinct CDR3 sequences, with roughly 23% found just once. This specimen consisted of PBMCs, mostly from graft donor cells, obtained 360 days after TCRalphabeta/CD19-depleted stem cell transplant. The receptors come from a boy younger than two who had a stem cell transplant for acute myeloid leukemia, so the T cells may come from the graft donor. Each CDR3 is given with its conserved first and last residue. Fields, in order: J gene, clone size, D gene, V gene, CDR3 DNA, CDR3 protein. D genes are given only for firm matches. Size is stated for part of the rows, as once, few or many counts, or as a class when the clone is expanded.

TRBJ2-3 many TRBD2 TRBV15 TGTGCCTCCCAGTGGGAGCGGGGGGGGACAGATACGCAGTATTTT CASQWERGGTDTQYF
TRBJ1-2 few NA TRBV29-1 TGCAGCGTTCAAAACGGGTTCTATGGCTACACCTTC CSVQNGFYGYTF
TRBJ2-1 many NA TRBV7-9 TGTGCCAGCAGCGCCTCAGCTTCTAGGGAGCAGTTCTTC CASSASASREQFF
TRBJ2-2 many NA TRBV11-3 TGTGCCAGCAGCTTCCTCCTTGGGGGGAGGAACACCGGGGAGCTGTTTTTT CASSFLLGGRNTGELFF
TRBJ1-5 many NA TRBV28 TGTGCCAGCAGGGGGGTAAGCAATCAGCCCCAGCATTTT CASRGVSNQPQHF
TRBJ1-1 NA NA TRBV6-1 TGTGCCAGCACTGGAAGGGGTGGGGCCACTGAAGCTTTCTTT CASTGRGGATEAFF
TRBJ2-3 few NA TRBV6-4 TGTGCCAGCAGCACGGGAACCCCAGATACGCAGTATTTT CASSTGTPDTQYF
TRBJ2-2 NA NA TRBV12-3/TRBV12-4 TGTGCCTCCTCGGGCCCACGTGTAGGTGCTCCAGGGCCCACCGGGGAGCTGTTTTTT CASSGPRVGAPGPTGELFF
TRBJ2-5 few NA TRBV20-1 TGCAGTGCTAGCGGGGTTGGTCAAGAGACCCAGTACTTC CSASGVGQETQYF
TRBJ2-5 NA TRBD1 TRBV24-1 TGTGCCACCAGTGATTACGGGACAGGGACTGGAGAGACCCAGTACTTC CATSDYGTGTGETQYF
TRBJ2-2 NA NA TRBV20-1 TGCAGTGCTAGTCGAGACCCACGACAGCCGGCTACCGGGGAGCTGTTTTTT CSASRDPRQPATGELFF
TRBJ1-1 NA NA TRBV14 TGTGCCAGCAGCGCGCGGCAGAGGACGGAGGGAATCGGAGCTTTCTTT CASSARQRTEGIGAFF
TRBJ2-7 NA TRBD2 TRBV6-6 TGTGCCAGCACGGGGGGGTTTTACGAGCAGTACTTC CASTGGFYEQYF
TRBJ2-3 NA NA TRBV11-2 TGTGCCAGCAGCCTCAGACGGGACACAGATACGCAGTATTTT CASSLRRDTDTQYF
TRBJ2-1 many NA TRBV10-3 TGTGCCATCAGTGAGGATATCTACAATGAGCAGTTCTTC CAISEDIYNEQFF